This T cell receptor beta chain was captured in a study of cytomegalovirus exposure and HLA in healthy donors. 13 Jbeta primers and 60 Vbeta primers were used for the PCR. Data came from immunoSEQ multiplex PCR; TCRdb stores just in-frame clones and leaves some out. The table lists over 200,000 clones, 77% of them singletons, with 2.7% in the top ten. The CDR3 contains 13 residues. The junction had 5 bases not matched to a gene; V was cut back by 4 bases and J by 5 bases. Per germline, CDR1 SGHRS and CDR2 YFSETQ. This TCR was sampled from a woman in her sixties in good health and CMV-seropositive. The chain joins TRBV5-1 to TRBJ2-5; TRBD1 aligns across 7 bases. What was sequenced was PBMCs. CDR3 sequence: CASSLTGAETQYF. For the CDR3, the DNA is TGCGCCAGCAGCCTCACAGGGGCGGAGACCCAGTACTTC.